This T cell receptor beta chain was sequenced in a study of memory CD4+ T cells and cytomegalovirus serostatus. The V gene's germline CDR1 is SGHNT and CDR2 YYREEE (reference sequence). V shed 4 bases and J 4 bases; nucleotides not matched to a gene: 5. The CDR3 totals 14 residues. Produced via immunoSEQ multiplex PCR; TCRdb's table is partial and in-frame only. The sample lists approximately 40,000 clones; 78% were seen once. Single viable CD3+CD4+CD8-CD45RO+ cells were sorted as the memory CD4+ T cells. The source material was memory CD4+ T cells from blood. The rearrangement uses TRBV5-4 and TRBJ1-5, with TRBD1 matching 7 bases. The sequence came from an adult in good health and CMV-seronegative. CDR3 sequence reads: CASSAGTANQPQHF. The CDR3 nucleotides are TGTGCCAGCAGCGCCGGGACAGCAAATCAGCCCCAGCATTTT. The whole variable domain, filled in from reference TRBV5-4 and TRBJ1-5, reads ETGVTQSPTHLIKTRGQQVTLRCSSQSGHNTVSWYQQALGQGPQFIFQYYREEENGRGNFPPRFSGLQFPNYSSELNVNALELDDSALYLCASSAGTANQPQHFGDGTRLSIL.